The 23 T cell receptor beta chains listed next were all sequenced from one sample in a study of cytomegalovirus exposure and HLA in healthy donors. It was with 60 Vbeta and 13 Jbeta primers that the PCR ran. Clones were read by immunoSEQ multiplex PCR, and TCRdb kept only the in-frame ones, dropping some. The sample consists of 150,000 or so clones, around 79% of them appearing once. Sequenced: PBMCs. The receptors were gathered from a man younger than 35 in good health and CMV-seronegative.

This clone was counted a few times. One junction end disagrees with the germline gene, perhaps due to a read error. The sample carries other DNA sequences with the same CDR3. CDR3 amino acids: CASADTGEDF. The DNA for the CDR3 is TGTGCCAGCGCGGACACTGGGGAGGATTTT. The rearrangement joins TRBV27 to TRBJ1-3; tentative D call: TRBD1 (5 bases). Looked up from germline, CDR1 is MNHEY and CDR2 is SMNVEV (reference sequence). The CDR3 spans 10 residues.

The chain employs TRBV27 and TRBJ2-2, with 15 bases aligning to TRBD2. The CDR3 loop spans 17 amino acids. V lost 4 bases and J lost 7; bases outside the gene matches: 7. The V gene's germline CDR1 is MNHEY and CDR2 SMNVEV (reference sequence). CDR3 amino acids: CASSSWTSGGAIGELFF. CDR3 in DNA: TGTGCCAGCAGTTCCTGGACTAGCGGGGGGGCCATCGGGGAGCTGTTTTTT.

This chain connects TRBV6-1 to TRBJ2-7; 8 nucleotides match TRBD1. The length of the CDR3 is 15 residues. Germline CDR1 and CDR2: MNHNS and SASEGT. Trimming cost V 5 bases and J 2 bases; bases outside gene matches: 8. CDR3 in DNA: TGTGCCAGCAGTAGAGACAGGGGTGAAACCTACGAGCAGTACTTC. Protein: CASSRDRGETYEQYF.

This clone was seen only once. The chain joins TRBV6-1 to TRBJ2-7; a weak D match, TRBD2 (5 bases). Trimming removed 3 bases at V and 2 bases at J, with 14 bases between. The CDR3 spans 15 residues. CDR1 and CDR2 from the germline V gene are MNHNS and SASEGT. The CDR3 DNA follows: TGTGCCAGCAGTGATCGGCCTGAGGGTGCCTACGAGCAGTACTTC. It yields the protein CASSDRPEGAYEQYF.

This sequence joins TRBV13 and TRBJ2-7; the match to TRBD1 covers 9 bases. Losses at the gene ends were 5 bases for V and 3 bases for J; bases not matched to a gene: 8. The germline V gene encodes CDR1 PRHDT and CDR2 FYEKMQ (reference sequence). The CDR3 spans 15 residues. CDR3 loop: CASSRQGQGFYEQYF. DNA of the CDR3: TGTGCCAGCAGCCGTCAAGGACAGGGGTTCTACGAGCAGTACTTC.

The V gene is TRBV19, the J gene TRBJ2-7; possibly TRBD2 for D (6 bases). V lost 1 base and J 0 bases, leaving 22 bases between the germline ends. This CDR3 is built from 19 residues. Per germline, CDR1 LNHDA and CDR2 SQIVND (reference sequence). CDR3 residues: CASSIGRDRTHLSSYEQYV. Written as DNA, the CDR3 is TGTGCCAGTAGTATAGGGCGGGACCGGACTCATTTAAGCTCCTACGAGCAGTACGTC.

The chain employs TRBV30 and TRBJ2-3; 9 bases fit TRBD2. Germline loops: CDR1 GTSNPN, CDR2 SVGIG (reference sequence). The CDR3 is 14 residues long. With 0 bases clipped from V and 5 bases from J, the junction kept 3 bases outside the gene matches. This CDR3 is CAWSVGGGVDTQYF. Written as DNA, the CDR3 is TGTGCCTGGAGTGTGGGCGGGGGGGTAGATACGCAGTATTTT.

With respect to this clone: Relative to the germline gene, one junction end is altered; a read error may explain this. The gene calls are TRBV6-1 and TRBJ2-6; TRBD1 is a possible D gene (5 bases). The CDR3 length is 15 residues. Germline V gene sequence: CDR1 MNHNS, CDR2 SASEGT. The CDR3 region is CASTPQGSGANGLTF. The CDR3 nucleotides are TGTGCCAGCACGCCTCAGGGCTCTGGGGCCAACGGCCTGACTTTC.

The chain is built from TRBV7-2 and TRBJ1-1; no definite D call. CDR1 SGHTA and CDR2 FQGNSA come from the germline V gene. The CDR3 covers 12 residues. V was pared by 1 base and J by 9 bases, with 9 bases between. The chain's CDR3 is CASSLGELQAFF. The CDR3 DNA is TGTGCCAGCAGCTTAGGAGAACTTCAAGCTTTCTTT.

This sequence joins TRBV2 and TRBJ1-6; D not resolved. This CDR3 spans 11 amino acids. V gave up 5 bases and J gave up 14 bases, with 10 bases separating them. Germline values: CDR1 SNHLY, CDR2 FYNNEI. The CDR3 loop is CASSNIEALHF. The CDR3 nucleotides read TGTGCCAGCAGTAATATAGAAGCCCTCCACTTT.

The chain combines TRBV9 with TRBJ1-1, with 7 bases lining up with TRBD1. V shed 3 bases and J 5 bases; nucleotides not matched to a gene: 7. CDR1 SGDLS and CDR2 YYNGEE come from the germline V gene. The CDR3 consists of 14 residues. The CDR3 reads CASSGTGVRTEAFF. Written as DNA, the CDR3 is TGTGCCAGCAGCGGTACAGGGGTTAGGACTGAAGCTTTCTTT.

CDR3 in DNA: TGTGCCAGCAGTCCGGACAGGGCTCGGCCCCAGCATTTT. It translates to CASSPDRARPQHF. V is TRBV7-8 and J is TRBJ1-5; 8 bases fit TRBD1. CDR1 and CDR2 (germline): SGHVS, FQNEAQ. The CDR3 has 13 amino acids. After removal of 6 bases from V and 9 bases from J, the junction contained 7 bases not matched to a gene.

Note on this clone: Other DNA sequences in the same sample also yield this CDR3. The chain links TRBV5-1 to TRBJ2-1; TRBD2 matches at 11 bases. Germline V gene lookup returns CDR1 SGHRS and CDR2 YFSETQ. V dropped 4 bases and J dropped 2; count of bases not matched to a gene: 2. This CDR3 is built from 15 residues. The CDR3 loop is CASSLAGGTYNEQFF. CDR3 DNA sequence: TGCGCCAGCAGCCTAGCGGGGGGTACCTACAATGAGCAGTTCTTC. Full variable domain (outside the CDR3, taken from reference TRBV5-1 and TRBJ2-1): KAGVTQTPRYLIKTRGQQVTLSCSPISGHRSVSWYQQTPGQGLQFLFEYFSETQRNKGNFPGRFSGRQFSNSRSEMNVSTLELGDSALYLCASSLAGGTYNEQFFGPGTRLTVL.

The chain carries TRBV2 and TRBJ2-1; D might be TRBD1 (6 bases). V was cut by 6 bases and J by 5 bases, with 17 bases left in between. CDR1 SNHLY and CDR2 FYNNEI come from the germline V gene. The CDR3 is 15 residues long. CDR3 nucleotide sequence: TGTGCCAGCAGCCCCACCGGGACATATAACAATGAGCAGTTCTTC. Amino acids: CASSPTGTYNNEQFF.

The chain combines TRBV7-7 with TRBJ1-5, with D possibly being TRBD1 (5 bases). The germline V and J ends were trimmed by 5 bases and 0 bases, with 17 bases remaining between them. The CDR3 contains 17 residues. CDR1 and CDR2 (germline): SSHAT, FNYEAQ (reference sequence). In DNA, the CDR3 is TGTGCCAGCAGCCCTTTCCGGACACTTTATAGCAATCAGCCCCAGCATTTT. Protein: CASSPFRTLYSNQPQHF.

The chain uses TRBV9 and TRBJ1-1, with 9 positions matching TRBD1. The CDR3 spans 15 residues. Trimming at V came to 0 bases and at J to 5 bases, leaving 5 bases not matched to a gene. Germline V gene lookup returns CDR1 SGDLS and CDR2 YYNGEE. In DNA, the CDR3 is TGTGCCAGCAGCGTAGCGGGACAGGGAGGAACTGAAGCTTTCTTT. It yields the protein CASSVAGQGGTEAFF.

The chain joins TRBV28 to TRBJ1-6; possible D gene TRBD1, 5 bases. Germline CDR1 is MDHEN and CDR2 is SYDVKM. V lost 8 bases, J lost 5 bases, and 25 bases lay in between. CDR3 length: 18 amino acids. The CDR3 nucleotides read TGTGCCAGCGGCTTAAGGTTGCCAGCAGGGAACCATAATTCACCCCTCCACTTT. Translation: CASGLRLPAGNHNSPLHF.

This clone has only one observation. V is TRBV11-2 and J is TRBJ2-1, with a weak D call TRBD1 (5 bases). Looked up from germline, CDR1 is SGHAT and CDR2 is FQNNGV. CDR3 size: 15 residues. V lost 6 bases and J lost 0, with 12 bases in between. CDR3 in amino acids: CASSSSDSSYNEQFF. The CDR3 bases are TGTGCCAGCAGTTCAAGCGACAGCTCCTACAATGAGCAGTTCTTC.

This chain joins TRBV5-5 and TRBJ2-5; D gene unclear. V was cut by 0 bases and J by 5 bases, with 11 bases left in between. From germline, CDR1 is SGHKS and CDR2 YYEKEE (reference sequence). This CDR3 spans 14 amino acids. CDR3 amino acids: CASSLGSTRETQYF. DNA of the CDR3: TGTGCCAGCAGCTTGGGCTCCACGCGGGAGACCCAGTACTTC.

This clone has only a few counts. This chain links TRBV6-5 with TRBJ2-5, with D maybe TRBD1 (5 bases). V was cut by 10 bases and J by 6 bases, with 18 bases left in between. Germline V gene lookup returns CDR1 MNHEY and CDR2 SVGAGI. This CDR3 has 13 residues. CDR3 sequence reads: CATHIRAGKTQYF. Here the CDR3 DNA reads TGTGCCACTCATATCAGGGCAGGAAAGACCCAGTACTTC.

This clone was picked up a small number of times. J is TRBJ1-3 and V is TRBV6-5; D might be TRBD1 (6 bases). Trimming removed 0 bases at V and 0 bases at J, with 9 bases between. Germline V gene data show CDR1 as MNHEY and CDR2 as SVGAGI. The CDR3 length is 16 residues. The CDR3: CASSYSGTTSGNTIYF. The CDR3 nucleotides read TGTGCCAGCAGTTACTCCGGGACAACCTCTGGAAACACCATATATTTT.

The chain uses TRBV9 and TRBJ1-2; perhaps TRBD1 as D (6 bases). The CDR3 totals 14 residues. V dropped 0 bases and J dropped 4 bases, with 10 bases sitting between them. Per germline, CDR1 SGDLS and CDR2 YYNGEE. The CDR3 sequence is CASSVVDSPYGYTF. CDR3 DNA sequence: TGTGCCAGCAGCGTAGTGGACAGCCCCTATGGCTACACCTTC.

V is TRBV7-8 and J is TRBJ1-2; D might be TRBD1 (5 bases). The V end lost 4 bases, the J end lost 2 bases, and 11 bases lay between the germline ends. CDR1 is SGHVS, CDR2 FQNEAQ, per germline. CDR3 size: 14 residues. The CDR3 DNA reads as TGTGCCAGCAGCTGGCCGGACACAAACTATGGCTACACCTTC. This encodes CASSWPDTNYGYTF.